This T cell receptor beta chain derives from a study of blood T cell repertoires in COVID-19. Study-level background: From T cells, B-cell-depleted T cells, or PBMCs came the material, which was cDNA or gDNA.

Method: immunoSEQ multiplex PCR; TCRdb's copy keeps in-frame clones and lacks some. This table holds fewer than 250,000 clones, about nine tenths found once. CDR1 and CDR2 from the germline V gene are WSHSY and SAAADI. CDR3 length equals 12 residues. V was clipped by 8 bases and J by 7 bases, with 9 bases between them. This chain joins TRBV10-2 and TRBJ1-6; D unclear. Sequenced material: peripheral blood. This sequence originates from a woman aged 60-70 years with acute or convalescent COVID-19. As DNA, the CDR3 is TGCGCCAGCCGGGAGGCAAATTCACCCCTCCACTTT. Protein: CASREANSPLHF.